This TCR beta chain was recorded in a study of response to subunit inactivated influenza vaccine. Trimming took 6 bases from V and 2 from J, leaving 28 bases between them. Germline CDR1 MGHRA, CDR2 YSYEKL. The CDR3 loop spans 19 amino acids. General observations from the study: T cells newly recruited by each seasonal influenza vaccination are few, the authors suggested.

Ten or more counts support this clonotype. Its antigen remains unidentified. Using its own MiXCR run on the RT-PCR reads, TCRdb lists one record per CDR3 protein. The sample includes 150,000 to 200,000 distinct CDR3 sequences, around 10% seen only once; the top ten take roughly 33%. Sequencing used CD8+ T cells sorted from PBMCs, obtained 23 to 25 months after vaccination. The sequence came from a man between 50 and 75 years old who received an inactivated influenza vaccine. The chain employs TRBV4-1 and TRBJ1-1; a weak D match, TRBD1 (6 bases). The CDR3: CASRKATGGAHRSNTEAFF. The DNA for the CDR3 is TGCGCCAGCAGAAAAGCCACGGGGGGGGCGCATCGAAGTAACACTGAAGCTTTCTTT.